This T cell receptor beta chain was captured in a study of cytomegalovirus exposure and HLA in healthy donors. This PCR relied on a set of 60 Vbeta primers and 13 Jbeta primers. The data were produced by immunoSEQ multiplex PCR, yet TCRdb's version contains in-frame clones alone and is incomplete. The sample comprises fewer than 250,000 clones, 70% to 80% of which are singletons, and approximately 1.9% rests with the top ten. With V trimmed by 1 base and J by 5 bases, 11 bases remained unmatched. Looked up from germline, CDR1 is SQVTM and CDR2 is ANQGSEA. This CDR3 has 16 residues. The V and J genes are TRBV29-1 and TRBJ1-5, with TRBD1 matching 7 bases. Sequencing was performed on PBMCs. The receptor comes from a woman aged 25 to 45 in good health and CMV-seronegative. The CDR3 coding sequence is TGCAGCGTTGAAGTTAAGGTGCGACAGGGTCATCAGCCCCAGCATTTT. It yields the protein CSVEVKVRQGHQPQHF.